This T cell receptor beta chain was retrieved from a study of PD-L1 blockade in urothelial cancer. Time point indicated: pretreatment peripheral blood. Patients in the study were battling locally advanced or metastatic urothelial carcinoma. In germline, CDR1 is SGHRS, CDR2 YFSETQ. The V gene lost 0 bases and the J gene lost 2 bases, with 10 bases spanning the gap. This CDR3 contains 15 residues. The repertoire was sequenced with immunoSEQ multiplex PCR; TCRdb's copy has only in-frame clones and lacks some. In the table there are fewer than 65,000 clones, more than 80% of which are singletons. This TCR came from a man aged 65 to 85 with urothelial cancer. Here the sequenced sample was PBMCs, taken around atezolizumab (anti-PD-L1) treatment. The chain combines TRBV5-1 with TRBJ2-3; D gene uncertain. CDR3 protein: CASSLGQTYTDTQYF. CDR3 sequence (DNA): TGCGCCAGCAGCTTGGGGCAGACTTACACAGATACGCAGTATTTT.